What follows are 27 T cell receptor beta chains derived from one specimen sequenced in a study of blood T cells in healthy people across ages. Through a sample-barcoded 5' primer and a J-beta primer mix, a second PCR was run for about 6 to 12 cycles. TCRdb called the 5' RACE reads again in MiXCR, with one record for every CDR3 protein. The data contain 1.5 million to 2 million distinct CDR3 sequences, around half of them singletons. Input material: blood. The receptors originated from a middle-aged woman in good health.

This clonotype came up a few times. This sequence joins TRBV15 and TRBJ2-1; D unclear. Germline CDR1 and CDR2: LNHNV and YYDKDF (reference sequence). CDR3 length equals 12 residues. V lost 3 bases to trimming and J lost 9 bases, with 9 bases between them. The CDR3 bases are TGTGCCACCAGCAGGGGCTTCGGTGAGCAGTTCTTC. Amino acid sequence: CATSRGFGEQFF. Full variable domain (outside the CDR3, taken from reference TRBV15 and TRBJ2-1): DAMVIQNPRYQVTQFGKPVTLSCSQTLNHNVMYWYQQKSSQAPKLLFHYYDKDFNNEADTPDNFQSRRPNTSFCFLDIRSPGLGDTAMYLCATSRGFGEQFFGPGTRLTVL.

This clonotype was observed a few times. The chain uses TRBV9 and TRBJ2-3; 7 nucleotides align to TRBD2. CDR1 and CDR2 from the germline V gene are SGDLS and YYNGEE. Trimming at V came to 0 bases and at J to 5 bases, leaving 3 bases not matched to a gene. The CDR3 has 14 residues. CDR3 amino acids: CASSVASGKDTQYF. The CDR3 nucleotides are TGTGCCAGCAGCGTAGCTAGCGGTAAAGATACGCAGTATTTT.

As for this clonotype: Germline and junction disagree at one end, which may indicate a read error. The chain combines TRBV20-1 with TRBJ1-2; 7 bases agree with TRBD1. CDR1 is DFQATT and CDR2 is SNEGSKA in the germline V gene (reference sequence). The length of the CDR3 is 13 residues. The CDR3 nucleotides read TGCAGTGCGAGAGGGACAGTAGACTATGGCTACACCTTC. Amino acid sequence: CSARGTVDYGYTF.

The rearrangement links TRBV7-9 to TRBJ1-1, with D unclear. The V end lost 4 bases, the J end lost 6 bases, and 3 bases lay between the germline ends. Germline-derived CDR1 and CDR2 are SEHNR and FQNEAQ (reference sequence). The CDR3 totals 10 residues. CDR3: CASSSSEAFF. The DNA of the CDR3 is TGTGCCAGCAGCTCCTCTGAAGCTTTCTTT. Complete variable domain (other parts from reference TRBV7-9 and TRBJ1-1): DTGVSQNPRHKITKRGQNVTFRCDPISEHNRLYWYRQTLGQGPEFLTYFQNEAQLEKSRLLSDRFSAERPKGSFSTLEIQRTEQGDSAMYLCASSSSEAFFGQGTRLTVV.

This clonotype was found a few times. The V call is TRBV27, the J call TRBJ2-5, with D possibly TRBD2 on 5 matching bases. Germline-derived CDR1 and CDR2 are MNHEY and SMNVEV (reference sequence). The CDR3 is 12 amino acids. Deletions cut 4 bases from V and 11 bases from J, with 14 bases between. The DNA of the CDR3 is TGTGCCAGCAGTTCGGACCAGAGGACTCAGTACTTC. Protein sequence: CASSSDQRTQYF.

A single count supports this clonotype. This rearrangement joins TRBV7-9 to TRBJ2-1; possible D gene TRBD2, 7 bases. From germline, CDR1 is SEHNR and CDR2 FQNEAQ (reference sequence). Trimming cost V 5 bases and J 6 bases, with 20 bases left between them. CDR3 length equals 16 residues. Written as DNA, the CDR3 is TGTGCCAGCAGCCCCGATAGGGGGGGGCGTGTCAATGAGCAGTTCTTC. Residues: CASSPDRGGRVNEQFF.

The chain is built from TRBV6-6 and TRBJ2-3; 9 positions match TRBD2. The V gene's germline CDR1 is MNHNY and CDR2 SVGAGI (reference sequence). The CDR3 is made up of 15 amino acids. V was pared by 2 bases and J by 3 bases, with 3 bases of the junction left unmatched. CDR3 sequence reads: CASSYLAGYTDTQYF. Here the CDR3 DNA reads TGTGCCAGCAGTTACCTAGCGGGGTATACAGATACGCAGTATTTT.

The V and J genes are TRBV5-6 and TRBJ2-1; possibly TRBD1 or TRBD2 for D (5 bases each). Deletions cut 1 base from V and 6 bases from J, with 20 bases between. This CDR3 region has 17 residues. Germline CDR1 is SGHDT and CDR2 is YYEEEE. CDR3 nucleotides: TGTGCCAGCAGCTTGACTGTAGGGCAGGGAGTCGGCAATGAGCAGTTCTTC. Translation gives CASSLTVGQGVGNEQFF.

There are a few counts of this clonotype. CDR3 sequence (DNA): TGCAGTGCCAGACGGACAGGGGCTCACGAGCAGTACTTC. Amino acid sequence: CSARRTGAHEQYF. The rearrangement uses TRBV20-1 and TRBJ2-7; TRBD1 aligns across 9 bases. This CDR3 region has 13 residues. Germline V gene sequence: CDR1 DFQATT, CDR2 SNEGSKA (reference sequence). J gave up 5 bases and V 6 bases, and 8 bases lay outside the gene matches.

The chain links TRBV6-1 to TRBJ2-4, with D maybe TRBD1 (6 bases). The V end was cut by 6 bases, the J end by 2 bases, with 20 bases between. The CDR3 length is 17 residues. Germline loops: CDR1 MNHNS, CDR2 SASEGT. CDR3 bases: TGTGCCAGCAGCAAAAATACAGGGATGGCGACCAAAAACATTCAGTACTTC. Translated, it gives CASSKNTGMATKNIQYF.

The genes are TRBV4-1 and TRBJ2-1, with D perhaps given as TRBD1 or TRBD2 (6 bases each). Germline loops: CDR1 MGHRA, CDR2 YSYEKL. With 4 bases removed from V and 9 bases from J, the gap between germline ends came to 13 bases. The CDR3 is 13 amino acids. CDR3 coding DNA: TGCGCCAGCAGCCGCATACAGGGAGGTGAGCAGTTCTTC. Its protein product is CASSRIQGGEQFF.

V gene TRBV6-1 combines with J gene TRBJ2-3, with a possible D match to TRBD1 (6 bases). Trimming removed 5 bases from V and 1 base from J, with 13 bases in between. The germline V gene has CDR1 MNHNS and CDR2 SASEGT. The CDR3 totals 15 residues. The CDR3 nucleotides read TGTGCCAGCAGTCGGGACACCAGGGGCACAGATACGCAGTATTTT. This gives the protein CASSRDTRGTDTQYF.

The rearrangement joins TRBV3-1 to TRBJ2-3; TRBD2 is a possible D gene (6 bases). The ends were cut back, 3 bases at V and 1 base at J, with 11 bases in the middle. The V gene's germline CDR1 is LGHDT and CDR2 YNNKEL (reference sequence). The CDR3 consists of 15 residues. The CDR3 bases are TGTGCCAGCAGCCAGCTAGCGTGGGGCACAGATACGCAGTATTTT. Encoded protein: CASSQLAWGTDTQYF.

This clonotype came up a few times. This rearrangement joins TRBV6-6 to TRBJ2-7; D possibly corresponds to TRBD2 (5 bases). The CDR3 runs to 15 residues. Germline CDR1 and CDR2: MNHNY and SVGAGI (reference sequence). Trimming took 8 bases from V and 0 from J, leaving 17 bases between them. The CDR3 nucleotides are TGTGCCAGCGCTATACCGAGAGGGATCTCCTACGAGCAGTACTTC. Protein product: CASAIPRGISYEQYF.

The chain combines TRBV15 with TRBJ1-4; tentatively, D is TRBD1 (5 bases). The V gene lost 5 bases and the J gene lost 7 bases, with 8 bases spanning the gap. The CDR3 has 12 residues. Germline values: CDR1 LNHNV, CDR2 YYDKDF (reference sequence). The CDR3 loop reads CATSADIEKLFF. CDR3 in DNA: TGTGCCACCAGCGCGGACATTGAAAAACTGTTTTTT.

There are a few counts of this clonotype. V and J are TRBV20-1 and TRBJ2-7, with 10 nucleotides matching TRBD1. Losses at the gene ends were 3 bases for V and 1 base for J; bases not matched to a gene: 6. Germline values: CDR1 DFQATT, CDR2 SNEGSKA (reference sequence). The CDR3 is 15 amino acids. The CDR3 nucleotides read TGCAGTGCTAGGTCCTTGGGACAGGGGTCCTACGAGCAGTACTTC. This sequence encodes CSARSLGQGSYEQYF.

This clonotype was found a few times. A much larger clone sits a single nucleotide away, making a read error possible. The rearrangement links TRBV20-1 to TRBJ2-5, with 9 bases aligning to TRBD2. Unmatched junction bases numbered 8, after V lost 8 bases and J lost 1 base. The CDR3 covers 14 residues. CDR1 is DFQATT and CDR2 is SNEGSKA in the germline V gene (reference sequence). The CDR3 region is CSLRAGGAQETQYF. The CDR3 nucleotides are TGCAGTTTAAGGGCGGGGGGGGCCCAAGAGACCCAGTACTTC.

The genes are TRBV7-3 and TRBJ2-1; 14 bases are shared with TRBD2. The ends lost 4 bases at V and 0 bases at J; junction bases unmatched: 8. The length of the CDR3 is 19 residues. CDR1 and CDR2 (germline): SGHTA, FQGTGA. The chain's CDR3 is CASSSRTSGGPNSYNEQFF. The CDR3 coding sequence is TGTGCCAGCAGCTCGCGGACTAGCGGGGGGCCGAACTCCTACAATGAGCAGTTCTTC. Combining the CDR3 with reference TRBV7-3 and TRBJ2-1 gives the whole variable domain GAGVSQTPSNKVTEKGKYVELRCDPISGHTALYWYRQSLGQGPEFLIYFQGTGAADDSGLPNDRFFAVRPEGSVSTLKIQRTERGDSAVYLCASSSRTSGGPNSYNEQFFGPGTRLTVL.

This clonotype was seen only a few times. This chain uses TRBV3-1 with TRBJ2-5; 11 nucleotides align to TRBD2. Germline V lookup: CDR1 LGHDT, CDR2 YNNKEL (reference sequence). The V and J ends lost 1 base and 1 base, in that order; junction bases with no gene match: 11. This CDR3 has 19 amino acids. The CDR3 nucleotides are TGTGCCAGCAGCCAAGTCTTAGCGGGGGGGCTGTTGGGCCAAGAGACCCAGTACTTC. This sequence encodes CASSQVLAGGLLGQETQYF.

The rearrangement joins TRBV5-1 to TRBJ2-5; D call uncertain. Germline-derived CDR1 and CDR2 are SGHRS and YFSETQ. V was clipped by 5 bases and J by 5 bases, with 13 bases between them. The CDR3 sequence is 13 residues long. CDR3 in DNA: TGCGCCAGCAGTTTCCAGGCCGGCGAGACCCAGTACTTC. Translating gives CASSFQAGETQYF.

This chain connects TRBV7-6 to TRBJ2-4, with D perhaps TRBD1 (5 bases). This CDR3 comprises 15 residues. Germline V gene sequence: CDR1 SGHVS, CDR2 FNYEAQ. Trimming pared 0 bases from V and 8 bases from J, leaving 14 bases between. CDR3 bases: TGTGCCAGCAGCTTAGCGCCAGACAGTGTCGACATTCAGTACTTC. This translates into CASSLAPDSVDIQYF. The entire variable domain, with the rest obtained from reference TRBV7-6 and TRBJ2-4, is as follows: GAGVSQSPRYKVTKRGQDVALRCDPISGHVSLYWYRQALGQGPEFLTYFNYEAQQDKSGLPNDRFSAERPEGSISTLTIQRTEQRDSAMYRCASSLAPDSVDIQYFGAGTRLSVL.

This sequence joins TRBV27 and TRBJ2-2; unclear D gene. V was trimmed by 8 bases and J by 7 bases, leaving 11 bases between them. The V gene's germline CDR1 is MNHEY and CDR2 SMNVEV (reference sequence). This CDR3 region has 12 residues. The DNA of the CDR3 is TGTGCCAGCGGAAACCCTAACGGGGAGCTGTTTTTT. Its translation is CASGNPNGELFF.

This clonotype turned up a few times. This chain uses TRBV12-5 with TRBJ1-2, with D possibly TRBD1 on 5 matching bases. The germline V gene has CDR1 LGHNT and CDR2 FRNRAP. V lost 2 bases to trimming and J lost 5 bases, with 12 bases between them. There are 14 residues in the CDR3. This CDR3 is CASGLSGGGYGYTF. The CDR3 DNA follows: TGTGCTAGTGGTTTGTCTGGGGGAGGATATGGCTACACCTTC.

This chain connects TRBV7-2 to TRBJ2-3, with TRBD2 matching over 10 bases. V dropped 11 bases and J dropped 2; count of bases not matched to a gene: 16. The CDR3 length is 17 residues. Germline V gene sequence: CDR1 SGHTA, CDR2 FQGNSA. The CDR3 nucleotides read TGTGCCTCAGGCTGGAGCGGGGGGGCGGTCGTCACAGATACGCAGTATTTT. The encoded protein is CASGWSGGAVVTDTQYF.

This chain joins TRBV20-1 and TRBJ2-5; no clear D gene. V lost 3 bases and J lost 4, with 12 bases in between. CDR3 size: 13 residues. The V gene's germline CDR1 is DFQATT and CDR2 SNEGSKA (reference sequence). The CDR3 is CSASAGLGETQYF. CDR3 in DNA: TGCAGTGCTAGTGCCGGGCTTGGAGAGACCCAGTACTTC.

This clonotype appeared once. This chain joins TRBV29-1 and TRBJ2-5; 7 bases align to TRBD1. Near its end, the DNA agrees better with TRBJ2-7, so the J call may be wrong. The germline V gene has CDR1 SQVTM and CDR2 ANQGSEA. CDR3 length equals 12 residues. The DNA of the CDR3 is TGCAGTGCCTCTCACAGGGGCGGCGAGCAGTACTTC. This translates into CSASHRGGEQYF.

With regard to this clonotype: Mismatch with germline at one junction end may stem from a read error. This rearrangement joins TRBV7-6 to TRBJ2-3, with D perhaps assigned TRBD1 or TRBD2 (5 bases each). The CDR3 spans 15 residues. The germline CDR1 and CDR2 sequences are SGHVS and FNYEAQ. The chain's CDR3 is CASSSGTVSIDTQYF. CDR3 DNA sequence: TGTGCCAGCAGCTCCGGGACGGTTAGCATAGATACGCAGTATTTT. Full variable domain (remainder filled in from reference TRBV7-6 and TRBJ2-3): GAGVSQSPRYKVTKRGQDVALRCDPISGHVSLYWYRQALGQGPEFLTYFNYEAQQDKSGLPNDRFSAERPEGSISTLTIQRTEQRDSAMYRCASSSGTVSIDTQYFGPGTRLTVL.